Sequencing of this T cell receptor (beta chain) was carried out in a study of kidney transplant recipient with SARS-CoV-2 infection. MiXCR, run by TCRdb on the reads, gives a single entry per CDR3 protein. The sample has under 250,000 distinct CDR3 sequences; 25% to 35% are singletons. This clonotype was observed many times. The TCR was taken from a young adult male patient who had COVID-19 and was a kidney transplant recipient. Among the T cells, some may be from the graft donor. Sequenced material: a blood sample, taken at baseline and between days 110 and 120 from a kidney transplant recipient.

CDR3 in DNA: TGTGCCAGCAGTACGAAGCTCAGCTTCCGAAAGACCTATGGCTACACCTTC. Protein: CASSTKLSFRKTYGYTF. The V and J genes are TRBV12-3 or TRBV12-4 and TRBJ1-2; D is unclear. The CDR3 is 17 amino acids. The V end lost 5 bases, the J end lost 4 bases, and 23 bases lay between the germline ends.